A single TCR beta chain is shown here with its context. The antigen this receptor binds is unknown. No much larger clonotype is one base removed from it; base qualities were not supplied. Libraries were built with 5' RACE. This sample was sequenced with an Illumina MiSeq. TCRdb itself trimmed the public reads at Q25 with fastp, ran MiXCR and retained productive beta chains. Each record represents a unique CDR3 protein, reported with the most common genes and DNA among its rows. Across this sample there are under 70,000 distinct CDR3 sequences, with 19% seen only once. The ten most abundant clones make up more than 1.3% of the sample. The entry originates in a study of HIV-infected patients and healthy controls (dated by TCRdb to between 2014 and 2016). The trim is 3 bases for V and 0 bases for J, with a gap of 8 bases between the germline ends. The CDR3 runs 14 residues from the cysteine to the phenylalanine. Of the read, only the CDR3 DNA is kept; its 42 bases are in frame from base 1. CDR1 and CDR2, looked up from the germline V gene, are KGHSH and LQKENI.

The rearranged chain carries TRBV18 and TRBJ1-1, with a tentative D gene TRBD1 over 6 matching bases. This clonotype originated in a human donor in good health. Sequenced sample: CD4+ T cells from blood. The base sequence is TGTGCCAGCTCACCCAGGACAGTGAACACTGAAGCTTTCTTT. Its protein is CASSPRTVNTEAFF.